Listed here are 30 T cell receptor beta chains from one sample, sequenced in a study of human T cells and chemical hapten exposure. Time point denoted: patch test 2, 6 weeks after DPC sensitization. The treatment is: therapeutic diphenylcyclopropenone sensitization with weekly scalp DPC. One entry per CDR3 protein results from TCRdb running MiXCR on the RACE reads. The sample includes approximately 80,000 distinct CDR3 sequences, 10% of them seen just once. The material was whole blood, obtained in connection with sensitization to the hapten diphenylcyclopropenone (DPC). The receptor source for this set is a woman aged 25 to 39 with alopecia areata. Some clones in this sample may be carry-over from other donors' samples.

This chain uses TRBV29-1 with TRBJ1-2; a weak D match, TRBD1 (6 bases). Germline CDR1 is SQVTM and CDR2 is ANQGSEA. V lost 5 bases, J lost 6 bases, and 10 bases lay in between. The CDR3 has 11 residues. CDR3 nucleotide sequence: TGCAGCGTTCCACCAGGGGATGGCTACACCTTC. Its protein is CSVPPGDGYTF.

Ten or more counts support this clonotype. This rearrangement joins TRBV6-6 to TRBJ1-3; D unresolved. Trimming cost V 0 bases and J 0 bases, with 9 bases left between them. The length of the CDR3 is 16 residues. Germline-derived CDR1 and CDR2 are MNHNY and SVGAGI (reference sequence). CDR3 coding DNA: TGTGCCAGCAGTTACTCGATCCCCTACTCTGGAAACACCATATATTTT. It yields the protein CASSYSIPYSGNTIYF.

In this sample, this clonotype turned up many times. J is TRBJ2-1 and V is TRBV20-1; 9 nucleotides line up with TRBD1. With V trimmed by 3 bases and J by 12 bases, 6 bases remained unmatched. Germline CDR1 is DFQATT and CDR2 is SNEGSKA (reference sequence). This CDR3 region has 12 residues. CDR3 in amino acids: CSARDRGLGQFF. The CDR3 DNA is TGCAGTGCTAGGGACAGGGGCCTGGGGCAGTTCTTC.

This clonotype has more than one count but fewer than ten. This chain joins TRBV29-1 and TRBJ2-1; 9 bases match TRBD2. Germline V CDR1 and CDR2: SQVTM, ANQGSEA. V dropped 8 bases and J dropped 0; count of bases not matched to a gene: 5. The CDR3 is made up of 14 amino acids. This CDR3 is CSMDSGSSYNEQFF. The CDR3 DNA reads as TGCAGCATGGATAGCGGGAGCTCCTACAATGAGCAGTTCTTC.

This clonotype appeared a few times. The rearrangement uses TRBV30 and TRBJ2-1; D call uncertain. V lost 5 bases and J 0 bases, leaving 8 bases between the germline ends. This CDR3 comprises 13 residues. The germline V gene encodes CDR1 GTSNPN and CDR2 SVGIG (reference sequence). The CDR3 DNA sequence: TGTGCCTGGCGTGCCAACTCCTACAATGAGCAGTTCTTC. As protein: CAWRANSYNEQFF. The whole variable domain, filled in from reference TRBV30 and TRBJ2-1, reads SQTIHQWPATLVQPVGSPLSLECTVEGTSNPNLYWYRQAAGRGLQLLFYSVGIGQISSEVPQNLSASRPQDRQFILSSKKLLLSDSGFYLCAWRANSYNEQFFGPGTRLTVL.

This clonotype was observed many times. DNA of the CDR3: TGTGCCAGCAGTTTACTGGGTCTCTCCTACGAGCAGTACTTC. Its translation is CASSLLGLSYEQYF. The chain recombines TRBV28 with TRBJ2-7; no clear D gene. CDR1 is MDHEN and CDR2 is SYDVKM in the germline V gene. CDR3 size: 14 residues. The V end was cut by 2 bases, the J end by 0 bases, with 8 bases between.

This clonotype was recorded many times. CDR3 bases: TGCAGTGCTTCCACCGGGACCCACTACAATGAGCAGTTCTTC. Amino acid sequence: CSASTGTHYNEQFF. This chain joins TRBV20-1 and TRBJ2-1, with D perhaps matching TRBD1 or TRBD2 (5 bases each). The CDR3 consists of 14 residues. Germline V lookup: CDR1 DFQATT, CDR2 SNEGSKA (reference sequence). Deletions cut 5 bases from V and 3 bases from J, with 14 bases between.

The V and J genes are TRBV29-1 and TRBJ2-1, with D possibly matching TRBD1 (6 bases). The CDR3 length is 12 residues. Deletions cut 7 bases from V and 6 bases from J, with 13 bases between. Germline assignment: CDR1 SQVTM and CDR2 ANQGSEA. In nucleotides, the CDR3 is TGCAGCGGAAGGACAGTGCCCAATGAGCAGTTCTTC. Amino acids: CSGRTVPNEQFF.

The J gene is TRBJ1-3, the V gene TRBV4-2, with TRBD1 identical over 8 bases. Germline V lookup: CDR1 LGHNA, CDR2 YNFKEQ. The CDR3 loop spans 17 amino acids. The V segment lost 0 bases and the J segment 2 bases; nucleotides outside the gene matches: 6. CDR3 nucleotide sequence: TGTGCCAGCAGCCAAGATCGACAGGGGACGGCTGGAAACACCATATATTTT. Encoded protein: CASSQDRQGTAGNTIYF.

This sequence joins TRBV15 and TRBJ2-7; 8 positions agree with TRBD2. V was clipped by 1 base and J by 0 bases; unmatched bases: 5. The germline gives CDR1 LNHNV, CDR2 YYDKDF (reference sequence). The CDR3 contains 16 residues. CDR3 sequence (DNA): TGTGCCACCAGCAGAGCTCCGGGGGGGCGCTCCTACGAGCAGTACTTC. It codes for CATSRAPGGRSYEQYF. Full variable domain (missing parts from reference TRBV15 and TRBJ2-7): DAMVIQNPRYQVTQFGKPVTLSCSQTLNHNVMYWYQQKSSQAPKLLFHYYDKDFNNEADTPDNFQSRRPNTSFCFLDIRSPGLGDTAMYLCATSRAPGGRSYEQYFGPGTRLTVT.

This clonotype showed up many times. The V call is TRBV29-1, the J call TRBJ2-7; perhaps TRBD1 as D (6 bases). V lost 3 bases and J 2 bases, leaving 17 bases between the germline ends. CDR3 length: 15 amino acids. CDR1 SQVTM and CDR2 ANQGSEA come from the germline V gene. The CDR3 DNA sequence: TGCAGCGTTGAGGCCCGGACAGAGGGTCCCTACGAGCAGTACTTC. Amino acid sequence: CSVEARTEGPYEQYF.

This chain connects TRBV14 to TRBJ2-2; weak D call: TRBD2 (6 bases). V lost 2 bases and J 6 bases, leaving 22 bases between the germline ends. The germline V gene has CDR1 SGHDN and CDR2 FVKESK. The CDR3 has 18 residues. The CDR3 loop is CASSQRGPTSPLPGELFF. The CDR3 region has the DNA TGTGCCAGCAGCCAACGCGGTCCGACTAGTCCTCTCCCCGGGGAGCTGTTTTTT.

This clonotype was seen at least ten times. This chain connects TRBV27 to TRBJ2-3; a weak D match, TRBD2 (6 bases). V lost 4 bases and J lost 0, with 26 bases in between. The CDR3 extends over 20 amino acids. Per germline, CDR1 MNHEY and CDR2 SMNVEV (reference sequence). CDR3 DNA sequence: TGTGCCAGCAGTTCCTTGGTGGAATCCCAGCGGGTCTCTAGCACAGATACGCAGTATTTT. Protein product: CASSSLVESQRVSSTDTQYF.

This clonotype was detected many times. Here the CDR3 reads CASRGVGQGYEKLFF. In DNA form, the CDR3 reads TGTGCCAGCAGAGGAGTGGGACAGGGGTATGAAAAACTGTTTTTT. This rearrangement joins TRBV6-5 to TRBJ1-4, with 10 bases aligning to TRBD1. The CDR3 contains 15 residues. CDR1 and CDR2 (germline): MNHEY, SVGAGI. V lost 6 bases, J lost 6 bases, and 7 bases stayed unmatched.

The chain couples TRBV11-3 to TRBJ2-5; a weak D match, TRBD2 (6 bases). Germline assignment: CDR1 SGHNT and CDR2 YENEEA. The V gene lost 5 bases and the J gene lost 1 base, with 14 bases spanning the gap. The CDR3 spans 15 residues. The CDR3 sequence is CASSLMTRLQETQYF. The CDR3 DNA reads TGTGCCAGCAGCCTCATGACTAGACTCCAAGAGACCCAGTACTTC.

The sample holds a few counts of this clonotype. The CDR3 sequence: CASSPGLADTQYF. The CDR3 DNA sequence: TGTGCCAGCAGCCCCGGACTAGCAGATACGCAGTATTTT. The V call is TRBV4-2, the J call TRBJ2-3; TRBD2 agrees at 7 bases. The CDR3 extends over 13 amino acids. The germline gives CDR1 LGHNA, CDR2 YNFKEQ. V shed 4 bases, J shed 4 bases, and the junction held 2 bases outside the gene matches.

CDR3 sequence: CASRKTGVGEKLFF. For the CDR3, the DNA is TGTGCCAGCAGGAAGACAGGGGTTGGTGAAAAACTGTTTTTT. The V gene is TRBV7-9, the J gene TRBJ1-4; 8 bases line up with TRBD1. Trimming took 6 bases from V and 7 from J; bases not matched to a gene: 7. This CDR3 comprises 14 residues. Per germline, CDR1 SEHNR and CDR2 FQNEAQ (reference sequence).

This clonotype was seen a few times. The genes are TRBV11-3 and TRBJ2-1; TRBD1 is a possible D gene (5 bases). This CDR3 is 12 amino acids long. Germline V lookup: CDR1 SGHNT, CDR2 YENEEA. Trimming cost V 5 bases and J 12 bases, with 14 bases left between them. Written as DNA, the CDR3 is TGTGCCAGCAGCCCGGGTGGGCAGGGGCAGTTCTTC. Protein: CASSPGGQGQFF. The full variable domain, completed using reference TRBV11-3 and TRBJ2-1, is EAGVVQSPRYKIIEKKQPVAFWCNPISGHNTLYWYLQNLGQGPELLIRYENEEAVDDSQLPKDRFSAERLKGVDSTLKIQPAELGDSAVYLCASSPGGQGQFFGPGTRLTVL.

The table lists this clonotype with a few counts. The V gene is TRBV20-1, the J gene TRBJ2-7; 7 nucleotides align to TRBD2. The germline V gene encodes CDR1 DFQATT and CDR2 SNEGSKA (reference sequence). The CDR3 spans 13 residues. Trimming took 6 bases from V and 3 from J; bases not matched to a gene: 8. CDR3 sequence reads: CSATGGQNYEQYF. CDR3 nucleotides: TGCAGTGCCACGGGAGGCCAGAACTACGAGCAGTACTTC.

The chain links TRBV21-1 to TRBJ1-2; the table's D call TRBD1 went unverified against the DNA. TRBV21-1 is given as a pseudogene. The CDR3 is 12 amino acids. The CDR3 protein is CARNRVNYGYTF. The CDR3 DNA is TGTGCCAGGAACAGGGTGAACTATGGCTACACCTTC.

There are many counts of this clonotype. The V call is TRBV5-5, the J call TRBJ1-2; D gene uncertain. Trimming removed 0 bases at V and 4 bases at J, with 10 bases between. This CDR3 comprises 14 residues. Germline V CDR1 and CDR2: SGHKS, YYEKEE (reference sequence). The CDR3 DNA is TGTGCCAGCAGCTTGGATGAAGTCCGCTATGGCTACACCTTC. It yields the protein CASSLDEVRYGYTF.

This clonotype was counted between two and nine times. This chain joins TRBV7-2 and TRBJ1-4; a weak D match, TRBD1 (5 bases). CDR1 is SGHTA and CDR2 is FQGNSA in the germline V gene. The CDR3 consists of 14 residues. Trimming cost V 0 bases and J 8 bases, with 10 bases left between them. The CDR3 reads CASSLARQGEKLFF. CDR3 DNA sequence: TGTGCCAGCAGCTTAGCGCGGCAGGGAGAAAAACTGTTTTTT.

This clonotype appeared a few times. The genes are TRBV3-1 and TRBJ2-2, with D unresolved. Germline V gene data show CDR1 as LGHDT and CDR2 as YNNKEL (reference sequence). Trimming took 2 bases from V and 0 from J, leaving 10 bases between them. The CDR3 runs 16 residues. The CDR3 protein is CASSQSGAANTGELFF. The DNA of the CDR3 is TGTGCCAGCAGCCAATCAGGTGCTGCGAACACCGGGGAGCTGTTTTTT.

This clonotype showed up many times. The V gene is TRBV19, the J gene TRBJ1-5; 8 bases agree with TRBD1. V dropped 4 bases and J dropped 6; count of bases not matched to a gene: 5. Germline CDR1 LNHDA, CDR2 SQIVND (reference sequence). The CDR3 consists of 14 residues. CDR3 sequence: CASSTGQGGQPQHF. CDR3 bases: TGTGCCAGTAGTACCGGACAGGGCGGTCAGCCCCAGCATTTT.

J is TRBJ2-5 and V is TRBV20-1; D is unresolved. CDR1 is DFQATT, CDR2 SNEGSKA, per germline (reference sequence). Trimming shortened V by 6 bases and J by 4 bases, and 21 bases separated the two germline ends. This CDR3 region has 15 residues. DNA for the CDR3: TGCAGTGCCACCAGGCCGGACGCAGGAATAGAGACCCAGTACTTC. Its protein is CSATRPDAGIETQYF.

This clonotype was detected many times. V gene TRBV2 combines with J gene TRBJ1-1, with D possibly being TRBD1 (5 bases). Germline V lookup: CDR1 SNHLY, CDR2 FYNNEI. CDR3 length equals 14 residues. Trimming removed 6 bases at V and 0 bases at J, with 11 bases between. The CDR3 sequence is CASRPRGMNTEAFF. As DNA, the CDR3 is TGTGCCAGCAGGCCACGGGGGATGAACACTGAAGCTTTCTTT.

This rearrangement joins TRBV3-1 to TRBJ2-1, with a possible D match to TRBD1 (6 bases). Per the germline V gene, CDR1 is LGHDT and CDR2 is YNNKEL (reference sequence). Deletions cut 4 bases from V and 4 bases from J, with 17 bases between. This CDR3 is built from 16 residues. CDR3 DNA: TGTGCCAGCAGCCCTCCCGGGACAAGAAGTTACAATGAGCAGTTCTTC. It codes for CASSPPGTRSYNEQFF.

This clonotype has a count of ten or more. The chain has TRBV12-3 or TRBV12-4 and TRBJ1-3; D gene unclear. The CDR3 runs 14 residues. V lost 7 bases and J lost 0, with 10 bases in between. The CDR3 here is CASIMTSSGNTIYF. For the CDR3, the DNA is TGTGCCAGCATCATGACCTCCTCTGGAAACACCATATATTTT.

This clonotype was picked up many times. DNA for the CDR3: TGTGCCAGCAGCGCCGGGATCCAAGAAACAGATACGCAGTATTTT. It is translated as CASSAGIQETDTQYF. The chain employs TRBV7-3 and TRBJ2-3, with D maybe TRBD2 (5 bases). From germline, CDR1 is SGHTA and CDR2 FQGTGA. The CDR3 length is 15 residues. Trimming shortened V by 5 bases and J by 3 bases, and 15 bases separated the two germline ends.

The chain employs TRBV7-9 and TRBJ2-1; a weak D match, TRBD2 (5 bases). V was clipped by 1 base and J by 5 bases, with 9 bases between them. This CDR3 is built from 14 residues. Germline V CDR1 and CDR2: SEHNR, FQNEAQ (reference sequence). CDR3 loop: CASSLGRANNEQFF. CDR3 in DNA: TGTGCCAGCAGCTTAGGGCGGGCGAACAATGAGCAGTTCTTC.